This T cell receptor beta chain was sequenced during a study of technical replicates of blood from a few donors. For this clone: This sample includes further DNA sequences coding for the same CDR3.

V was pared by 4 bases and J by 3 bases, with 4 bases of the junction left unmatched. This CDR3 region has 15 residues. Germline V gene sequence: CDR1 SGHRS, CDR2 YFSETQ. Libraries were prepared by immunoSEQ multiplex PCR; TCRdb keeps only in-frame clonotypes and omits some of them. The data hold around 76,000 clones, with approximately 98% observed a single time. This receptor was taken from a human donor in good health. The sequencing sample was made of T cells isolated from PBMCs. The chain links TRBV5-1 to TRBJ2-1; 10 nucleotides agree with TRBD1. The CDR3 protein is CASSLGQGGYNEQFF. In nucleotides, the CDR3 is TGCGCCAGCAGCCTCGGACAGGGGGGCTACAATGAGCAGTTCTTC.